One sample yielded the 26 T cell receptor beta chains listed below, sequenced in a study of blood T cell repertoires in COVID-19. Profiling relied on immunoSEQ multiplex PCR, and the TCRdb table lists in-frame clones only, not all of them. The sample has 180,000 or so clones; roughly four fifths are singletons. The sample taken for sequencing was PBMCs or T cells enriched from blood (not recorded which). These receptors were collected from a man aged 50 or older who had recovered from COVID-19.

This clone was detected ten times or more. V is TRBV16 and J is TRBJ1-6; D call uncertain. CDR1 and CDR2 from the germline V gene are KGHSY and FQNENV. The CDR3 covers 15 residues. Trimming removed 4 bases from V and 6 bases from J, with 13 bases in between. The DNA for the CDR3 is TGTGCCAGCAGCCCTGCGGTATTGGGTAATTCACCCCTCCACTTT. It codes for CASSPAVLGNSPLHF.

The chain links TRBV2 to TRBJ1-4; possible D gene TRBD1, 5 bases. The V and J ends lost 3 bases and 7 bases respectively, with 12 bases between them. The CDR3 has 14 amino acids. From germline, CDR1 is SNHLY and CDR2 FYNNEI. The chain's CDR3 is CASSEIGEGEKLFF. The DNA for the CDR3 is TGTGCCAGCAGTGAGATAGGGGAAGGTGAAAAACTGTTTTTT.

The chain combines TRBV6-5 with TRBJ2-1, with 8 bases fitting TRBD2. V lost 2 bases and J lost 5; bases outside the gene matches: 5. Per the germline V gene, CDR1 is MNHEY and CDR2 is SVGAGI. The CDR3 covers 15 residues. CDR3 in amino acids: CASSYLVAGNNEQFF. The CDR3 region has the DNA TGTGCCAGCAGTTACCTCGTAGCGGGAAACAATGAGCAGTTCTTC.

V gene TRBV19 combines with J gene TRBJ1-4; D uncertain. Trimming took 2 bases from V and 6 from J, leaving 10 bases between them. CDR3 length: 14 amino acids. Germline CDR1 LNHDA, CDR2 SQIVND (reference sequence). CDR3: CASSIWETDEKLFF. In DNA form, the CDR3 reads TGTGCCAGTAGTATATGGGAGACCGATGAAAAACTGTTTTTT.

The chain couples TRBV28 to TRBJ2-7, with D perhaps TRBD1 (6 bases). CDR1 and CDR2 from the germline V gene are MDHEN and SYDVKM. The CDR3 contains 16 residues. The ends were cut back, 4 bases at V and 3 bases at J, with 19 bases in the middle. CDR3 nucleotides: TGTGCCAGCAGTTCATTCGGACAGACCTCCATCTACGAGCAGTACTTC. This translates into CASSSFGQTSIYEQYF.

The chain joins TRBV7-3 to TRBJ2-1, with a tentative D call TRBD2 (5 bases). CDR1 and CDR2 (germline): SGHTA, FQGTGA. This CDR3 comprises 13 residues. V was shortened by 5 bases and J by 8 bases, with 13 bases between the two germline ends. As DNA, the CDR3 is TGTGCCAGCAGCCCCGGACTGTTCGATGAGCAGTTCTTC. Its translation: CASSPGLFDEQFF.

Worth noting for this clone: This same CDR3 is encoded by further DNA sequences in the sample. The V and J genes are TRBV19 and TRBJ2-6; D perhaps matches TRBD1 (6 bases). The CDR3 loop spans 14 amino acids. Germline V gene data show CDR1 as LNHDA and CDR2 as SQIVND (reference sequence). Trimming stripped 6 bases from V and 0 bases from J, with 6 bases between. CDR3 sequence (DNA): TGTGCCAGTAGCAGGGGCTCTGGGGCCAACGTCCTGACTTTC. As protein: CASSRGSGANVLTF.

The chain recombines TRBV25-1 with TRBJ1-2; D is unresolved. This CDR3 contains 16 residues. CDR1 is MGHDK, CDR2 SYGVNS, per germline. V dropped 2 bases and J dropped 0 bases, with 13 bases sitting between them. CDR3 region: CASSEEGIRANYGYTF. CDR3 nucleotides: TGTGCCAGCAGTGAAGAGGGAATTCGAGCTAACTATGGCTACACCTTC.

In DNA, the CDR3 is TGTGCCAGCAGTTACTCGGACAGCTCCTACGAGCAGTACTTC. It translates to CASSYSDSSYEQYF. This chain joins TRBV6-2 or TRBV6-3 and TRBJ2-7; TRBD1 is a possible D gene (6 bases). Trimming stripped 0 bases from V and 0 bases from J, with 6 bases between. The CDR3 has 14 amino acids. Germline lookup yields CDR1 MNHEY and CDR2 SVGEGT.

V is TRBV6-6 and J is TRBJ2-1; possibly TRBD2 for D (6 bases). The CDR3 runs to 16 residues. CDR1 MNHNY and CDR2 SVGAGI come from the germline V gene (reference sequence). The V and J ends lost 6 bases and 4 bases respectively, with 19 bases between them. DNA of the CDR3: TGTGCCAGCAGCCCCTCTGAGACTAGAAAATACAATGAGCAGTTCTTC. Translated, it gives CASSPSETRKYNEQFF.

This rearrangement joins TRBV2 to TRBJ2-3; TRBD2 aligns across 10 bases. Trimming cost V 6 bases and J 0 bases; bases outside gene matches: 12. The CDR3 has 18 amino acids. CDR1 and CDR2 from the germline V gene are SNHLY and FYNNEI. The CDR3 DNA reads TGTGCCAGCAGGCTAGACAGCGGGGGGGCCGTGAGCACAGATACGCAGTATTTT. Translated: CASRLDSGGAVSTDTQYF.

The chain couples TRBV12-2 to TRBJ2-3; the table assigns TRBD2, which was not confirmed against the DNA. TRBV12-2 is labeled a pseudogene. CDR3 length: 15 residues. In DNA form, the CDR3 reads TGTGCAAGTCGCTCCTGGAGGGAGGGCACAGATACGCAGTATTTT. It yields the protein CASRSWREGTDTQYF.

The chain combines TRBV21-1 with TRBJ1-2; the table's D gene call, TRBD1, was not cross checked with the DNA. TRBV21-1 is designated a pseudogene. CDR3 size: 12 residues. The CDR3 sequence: CASSKHTGGYTF. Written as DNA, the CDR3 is TGTGCCAGCAGCAAACACACAGGGGGCTACACCTTC.

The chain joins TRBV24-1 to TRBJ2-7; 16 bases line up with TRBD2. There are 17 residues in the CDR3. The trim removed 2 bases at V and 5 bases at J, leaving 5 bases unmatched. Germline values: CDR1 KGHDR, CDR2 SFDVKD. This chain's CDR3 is CATSDSGLAGGRHEQYF. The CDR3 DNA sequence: TGTGCCACCAGTGATTCGGGACTAGCGGGAGGGAGGCACGAGCAGTACTTC.

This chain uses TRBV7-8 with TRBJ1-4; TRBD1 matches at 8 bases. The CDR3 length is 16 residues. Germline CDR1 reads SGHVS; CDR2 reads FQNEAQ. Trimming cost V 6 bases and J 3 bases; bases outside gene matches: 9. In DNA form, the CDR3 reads TGTGCCAGCAGTTCTCCAGGGGGCTGGTCTAATGAAAAACTGTTTTTT. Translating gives CASSSPGGWSNEKLFF.

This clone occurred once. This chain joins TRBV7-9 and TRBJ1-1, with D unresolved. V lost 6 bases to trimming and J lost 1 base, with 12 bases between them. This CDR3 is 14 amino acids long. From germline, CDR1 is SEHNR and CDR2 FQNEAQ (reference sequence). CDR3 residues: CASSLNLENTEAFF. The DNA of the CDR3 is TGTGCCAGCAGTCTAAACCTAGAGAACACTGAAGCTTTCTTT.

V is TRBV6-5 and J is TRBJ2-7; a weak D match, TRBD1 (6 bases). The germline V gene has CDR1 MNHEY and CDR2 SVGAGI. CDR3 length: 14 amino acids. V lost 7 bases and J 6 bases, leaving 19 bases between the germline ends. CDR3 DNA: TGTGCCAGCACAAGAGGGCCAGGGGCGGTCGAGCAGTACTTC. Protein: CASTRGPGAVEQYF.

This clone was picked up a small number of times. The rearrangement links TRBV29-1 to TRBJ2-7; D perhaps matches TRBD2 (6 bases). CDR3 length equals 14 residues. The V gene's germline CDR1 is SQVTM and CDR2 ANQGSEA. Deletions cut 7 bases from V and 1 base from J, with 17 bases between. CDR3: CSAAGGVDSYEQYF. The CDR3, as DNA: TGCAGCGCCGCCGGCGGGGTTGATTCCTACGAGCAGTACTTC.

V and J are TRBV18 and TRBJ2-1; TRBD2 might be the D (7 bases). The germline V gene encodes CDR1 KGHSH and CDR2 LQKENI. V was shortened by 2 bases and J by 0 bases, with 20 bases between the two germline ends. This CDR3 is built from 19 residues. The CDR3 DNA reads TGTGCCAGCTCACCATTGCGGGGGCCAAGAGGAAGCTCCTACAATGAGCAGTTCTTC. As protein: CASSPLRGPRGSSYNEQFF.

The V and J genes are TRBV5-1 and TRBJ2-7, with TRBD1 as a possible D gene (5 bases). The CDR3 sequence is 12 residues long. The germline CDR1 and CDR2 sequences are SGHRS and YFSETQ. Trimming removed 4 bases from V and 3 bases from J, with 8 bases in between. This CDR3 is CASSDRDYEQYF. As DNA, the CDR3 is TGCGCCAGCAGCGACAGAGACTACGAGCAGTACTTC. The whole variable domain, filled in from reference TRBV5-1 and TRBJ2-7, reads KAGVTQTPRYLIKTRGQQVTLSCSPISGHRSVSWYQQTPGQGLQFLFEYFSETQRNKGNFPGRFSGRQFSNSRSEMNVSTLELGDSALYLCASSDRDYEQYFGPGTRLTVT.

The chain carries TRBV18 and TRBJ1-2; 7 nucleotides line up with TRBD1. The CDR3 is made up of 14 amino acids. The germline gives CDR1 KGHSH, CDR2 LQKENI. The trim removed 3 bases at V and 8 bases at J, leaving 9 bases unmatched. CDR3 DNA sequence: TGTGCCAGCTCACCTTCTCGACAGGGACCAGGCTACACCTTC. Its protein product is CASSPSRQGPGYTF.

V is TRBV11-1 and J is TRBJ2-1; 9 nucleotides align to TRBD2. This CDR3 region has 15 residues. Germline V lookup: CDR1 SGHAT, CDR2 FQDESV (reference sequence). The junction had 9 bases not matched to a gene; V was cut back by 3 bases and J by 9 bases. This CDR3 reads CASSFPSGIGLEQFF. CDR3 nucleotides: TGTGCCAGCAGCTTCCCTAGCGGGATCGGGCTTGAGCAGTTCTTC.

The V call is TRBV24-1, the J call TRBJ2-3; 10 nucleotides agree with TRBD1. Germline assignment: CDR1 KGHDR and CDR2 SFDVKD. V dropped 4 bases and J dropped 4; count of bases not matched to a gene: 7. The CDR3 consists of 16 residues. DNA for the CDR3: TGTGCCACCAGTGACCCGTCCGGGACAGGGGCAGATACGCAGTATTTT. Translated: CATSDPSGTGADTQYF.

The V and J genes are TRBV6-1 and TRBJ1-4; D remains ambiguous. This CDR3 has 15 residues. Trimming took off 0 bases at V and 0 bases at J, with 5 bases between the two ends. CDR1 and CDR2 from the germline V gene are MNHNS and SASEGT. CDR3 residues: CASSEATATNEKLFF. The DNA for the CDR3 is TGTGCCAGCAGTGAAGCGACTGCAACTAATGAAAAACTGTTTTTT.

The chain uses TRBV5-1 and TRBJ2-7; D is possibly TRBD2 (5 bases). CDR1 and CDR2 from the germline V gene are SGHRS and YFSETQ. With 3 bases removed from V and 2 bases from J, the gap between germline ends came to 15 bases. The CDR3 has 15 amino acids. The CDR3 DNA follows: TGCGCCAGCAGCTCAGGACTCTCCGGGGCCTACGAGCAGTACTTC. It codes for CASSSGLSGAYEQYF.

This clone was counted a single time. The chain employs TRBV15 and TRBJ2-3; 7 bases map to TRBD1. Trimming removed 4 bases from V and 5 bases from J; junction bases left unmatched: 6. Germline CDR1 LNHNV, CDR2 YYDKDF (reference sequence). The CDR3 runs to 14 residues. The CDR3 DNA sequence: TGTGCCACCAGCATCGGGACAGTAAGAGATACGCAGTATTTT. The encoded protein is CATSIGTVRDTQYF.